This T cell receptor (beta chain) was captured by sequencing in a study of T cell repertoires in cytomegalovirus infection. As for the study in general: HLA-B-restricted CMV epitopes that are well studied were used alongside recently identified HLA-C-restricted ones. Shared public TCR beta signatures pointed to both CMV infection and a matching HLA type. Study-wide results and limits: Of the TCR beta families, the public ones yielded a cumulative frequency that identified carriers of CMV plus the relevant HLA. Dominant in the ex vivo response were TCR beta clonotypes restricted by HLA-C and specific for CMV.

With respect to this clonotype: As yet, its antigen is unknown.

TCRdb itself ran the reads through MiXCR, one entry per CDR3 protein. The sample yields about 770,000 distinct CDR3 sequences, almost 30% seen once. The germline gives CDR1 MNHNS, CDR2 SASEGT. This CDR3 region has 12 residues. V gave up 3 bases and J gave up 2 bases, with 5 bases separating them. This sequence joins TRBV6-1 and TRBJ2-7; D not certain. This clonotype was obtained from a human donor in good health (CMV status not recorded). Some clones in this sample may be carry-over from other donors' samples. The source material was cultured CD8+ T cells from PBMCs, sampled from culture after CMV antigen stimulation. The CDR3 DNA is TGTGCCAGCAGTGACAGTCCCTACGAGCAGTACTTC. Its translation: CASSDSPYEQYF.